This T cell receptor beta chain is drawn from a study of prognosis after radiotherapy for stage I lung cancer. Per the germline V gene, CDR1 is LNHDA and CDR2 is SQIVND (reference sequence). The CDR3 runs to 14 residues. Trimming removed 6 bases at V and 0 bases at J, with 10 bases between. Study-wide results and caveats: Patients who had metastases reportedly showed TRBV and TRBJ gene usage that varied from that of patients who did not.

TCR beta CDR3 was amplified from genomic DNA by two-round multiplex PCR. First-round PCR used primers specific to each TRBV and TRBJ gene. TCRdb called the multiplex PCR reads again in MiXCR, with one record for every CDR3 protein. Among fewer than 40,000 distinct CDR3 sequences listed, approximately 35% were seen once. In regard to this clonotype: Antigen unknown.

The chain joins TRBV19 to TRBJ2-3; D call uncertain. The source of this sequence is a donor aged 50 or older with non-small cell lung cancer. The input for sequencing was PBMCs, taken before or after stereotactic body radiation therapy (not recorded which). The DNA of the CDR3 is TGTGCCAGTAGCATGGCGGTTAGCACAGATACGCAGTATTTT. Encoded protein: CASSMAVSTDTQYF.